This T cell receptor (beta chain) originates from a study of OX40 agonist ivuxolimab in advanced cancers. Study-level information: Patients' therapy was ivuxolimab, an antibody that acts as an agonist of OX40 (CD134). Hepatocellular carcinoma, melanoma, renal cell or head and neck cancer occurred in dose-escalation patients. Study-level findings and limits: CD4+ and CD8+ blood T cells expanded clonally by week 6 at 0.1 to 3.0 mg/kg.

A few counts support this clone. What it binds is not known. TCRdb's table, derived via immunoSEQ multiplex PCR, lists solely in-frame clones and lacks some. Found here are tens of thousands of clones, about 73% of them singletons; the top ten hold approximately 5.3%. Germline V gene lookup returns CDR1 MNHEY and CDR2 SMNVEV (reference sequence). The CDR3 is 15 residues long. V lost 2 bases and J 0 bases, leaving 8 bases between the germline ends. This sequence originates from an adult with an advanced solid tumor such as melanoma, head and neck, liver or kidney cancer. The sequenced sample was CD4+ or CD8+ T cells sorted from blood, obtained in a trial of the OX40 agonist ivuxolimab. The V call is TRBV27, the J call TRBJ1-5; D remains ambiguous. Here the CDR3 DNA reads TGTGCCAGCAGTTTAGGGAGTAATAGCAATCAGCCCCAGCATTTT. Its protein product is CASSLGSNSNQPQHF.